These 16 T cell receptor beta chains were sequenced from one sample in a study of blood T cell repertoires in COVID-19 (dated by TCRdb to 2018 to 2020). Libraries were constructed by the immunoSEQ multiplex PCR assay. Here the immuneACCESS table is served through TCRdb, limited to in-frame sequences with V and J called. Missing clones are a known gap in these copies; in checked studies unresolved V genes cover under half, and the rest lacks a known reason. The sample table contains 200,000 to 300,000 clones; only one count was recorded for 80% to 90% of them. The ten largest account for 8% to 10% of the sample. Sequenced material: PBMCs or T cells enriched from blood (not recorded which). These receptors came from a man in his forties who had recovered from COVID-19.

V gene TRBV27 combines with J gene TRBJ2-7; possibly TRBD2 for D (6 bases). Germline values: CDR1 MNHEY, CDR2 SMNVEV (reference sequence). V lost 6 bases and J 4 bases, leaving 16 bases between the germline ends. This CDR3 comprises 14 residues. The CDR3, as DNA: TGTGCCAGCAGCCATGGGACTGAGACATACGAGCAGTACTTC. It translates to CASSHGTETYEQYF.

This clone was detected only once. The chain carries TRBV29-1 and TRBJ2-7, with 8 bases identical to TRBD1. The CDR3 length is 13 residues. Germline V gene sequence: CDR1 SQVTM, CDR2 ANQGSEA. Losses at the gene ends were 3 bases for V and 0 bases for J; bases not matched to a gene: 1. The CDR3 region has the DNA TGCAGCGTTGAGGACAGGGACTCCTACGAGCAGTACTTC. This sequence encodes CSVEDRDSYEQYF.

The rearrangement joins TRBV18 to TRBJ1-1; 7 nucleotides match TRBD1. V was pared by 4 bases and J by 0 bases, with 8 bases of the junction left unmatched. Germline V CDR1 and CDR2: KGHSH, LQKENI. The CDR3 totals 16 residues. CDR3 bases: TGTGCCAGCTCACTAACGGGACAGATCATGAACACTGAAGCTTTCTTT. This codes for CASSLTGQIMNTEAFF.

In its sample, this clone was seen a few times. The chain is built from TRBV6-2 or TRBV6-3 and TRBJ2-1; D possibly corresponds to TRBD1 (5 bases). Germline CDR1 and CDR2: MNHEY and SVGEGT. This CDR3 is 15 amino acids long. V was trimmed by 0 bases and J by 7 bases, leaving 13 bases between them. CDR3 protein: CASSYSPLGVNEQFF. In DNA, the CDR3 is TGTGCCAGCAGTTACTCGCCTCTAGGGGTAAATGAGCAGTTCTTC.

V and J are TRBV18 and TRBJ1-2, with unresolved D. Deletions cut 3 bases from V and 2 bases from J, with 7 bases between. In germline, CDR1 is KGHSH, CDR2 LQKENI. This CDR3 region has 13 residues. The DNA for the CDR3 is TGTGCCAGCTCACCTAGCAGAAACTATGGCTACACCTTC. Encoded protein: CASSPSRNYGYTF. The whole variable domain, remainder taken from reference TRBV18 and TRBJ1-2, is NAGVMQNPRHLVRRRGQEARLRCSPMKGHSHVYWYRQLPEEGLKFMVYLQKENIIDESGMPKERFSAEFPKEGPSILRIQQVVRGDSAAYFCASSPSRNYGYTFGSGTRLTVV.

The chain employs TRBV11-2 and TRBJ1-4, with 8 bases aligning to TRBD1. The CDR3 length is 14 residues. V shed 5 bases and J 7 bases; nucleotides not matched to a gene: 6. CDR1 and CDR2 from the germline V gene are SGHAT and FQNNGV. CDR3 loop: CASSMGQDREKLFF. Here the CDR3 DNA reads TGTGCCAGCAGCATGGGACAGGATCGTGAAAAACTGTTTTTT. Looking up the rest from reference TRBV11-2 and TRBJ1-4 gives the full variable domain: EAGVAQSPRYKIIEKRQSVAFWCNPISGHATLYWYQQILGQGPKLLIQFQNNGVVDDSQLPKDRFSAERLKGVDSTLKIQPAKLEDSAVYLCASSMGQDREKLFFGSGTQLSVL.

V and J are TRBV18 and TRBJ2-2; D not resolved. In germline, CDR1 is KGHSH, CDR2 LQKENI. This CDR3 comprises 12 residues. Trimming removed 6 bases at V and 6 bases at J, with 8 bases between. CDR3 bases: TGTGCCAGCTCCCTACTCCCCGGGGAGCTGTTTTTT. It translates to CASSLLPGELFF.

The chain links TRBV19 to TRBJ2-4; 8 bases map to TRBD2. The CDR3 covers 18 residues. V trimming: 2 bases; J trimming: 1 base; junction bases outside the gene matches: 10. From germline, CDR1 is LNHDA and CDR2 SQIVND (reference sequence). The CDR3 DNA follows: TGTGCCAGTAGTATAATCGGGGGGGTACTAACGGCCAAAAACATTCAGTACTTC. Translating gives CASSIIGGVLTAKNIQYF.

In regard to this clone: The same CDR3 can be traced to other DNA sequences in this sample. The rearrangement links TRBV19 to TRBJ1-1, with 7 bases lining up with TRBD1. The V gene end was trimmed by 6 bases and the J gene end by 4 bases; junction bases not matched to a gene: 5. The CDR3 extends over 13 amino acids. Looked up from germline, CDR1 is LNHDA and CDR2 is SQIVND (reference sequence). CDR3 amino acids: CASSPTGLTEAFF. Here the CDR3 DNA reads TGTGCCAGTAGCCCGACAGGGCTCACTGAAGCTTTCTTT.

The rearrangement joins TRBV3-1 (or the pseudogene TRBV3-2) to TRBJ2-1; 8 bases align to TRBD2. Germline V gene data show CDR1 as LGHDT and CDR2 as YNNKEL (reference sequence). The V and J ends lost 4 bases and 7 bases, in that order; junction bases with no gene match: 15. The CDR3 runs to 17 residues. The CDR3: CASSPRSSGGFRNEQFF. CDR3 DNA sequence: TGTGCCAGCAGCCCTCGTTCCAGCGGGGGTTTTAGAAATGAGCAGTTCTTC.

The J gene is TRBJ2-5, the V gene TRBV27, with a possible D match to TRBD2 (6 bases). Germline V gene sequence: CDR1 MNHEY, CDR2 SMNVEV (reference sequence). The ends were cut back, 5 bases at V and 1 base at J, with 17 bases in the middle. The CDR3 is 16 residues long. The CDR3 nucleotides are TGTGCCAGCAGTCCAAGACTAGGGAGAGCCCAAGAGACCCAGTACTTC. Amino acids: CASSPRLGRAQETQYF.

The rearrangement joins TRBV2 to TRBJ2-5, with 11 bases that match TRBD2. The CDR3 runs to 15 residues. The V gene end was trimmed by 4 bases and the J gene end by 2 bases; junction bases not matched to a gene: 3. The germline gives CDR1 SNHLY, CDR2 FYNNEI. The CDR3 here is CASSGGLAVQETQYF. CDR3 in DNA: TGTGCCAGCAGTGGGGGACTAGCGGTACAAGAGACCCAGTACTTC.

V gene TRBV4-1 combines with J gene TRBJ2-1, with 13 bases that match TRBD2. This CDR3 is built from 16 residues. J was trimmed by 7 bases and V by 3 bases; bases with no gene match: 6. The germline V gene has CDR1 MGHRA and CDR2 YSYEKL. The CDR3, as DNA: TGCGCCAGCAGCCAGTCACTAGCGGGGGGGAAAAATGAGCAGTTCTTC. Translated: CASSQSLAGGKNEQFF.

The rearrangement uses TRBV19 and TRBJ2-7; D is perhaps TRBD1 (5 bases). The CDR3 is made up of 14 amino acids. Trimming removed 3 bases at V and 1 base at J, with 10 bases between. Germline CDR1 and CDR2: LNHDA and SQIVND (reference sequence). The CDR3 sequence is CASSMDQGSYEQYF. DNA for the CDR3: TGTGCCAGTAGTATGGACCAGGGATCCTACGAGCAGTACTTC.

The chain couples TRBV21-1 to TRBJ1-1. TRBV21-1 is classified as a pseudogene. The CDR3 has 16 residues. The CDR3 coding sequence is TGTGCCAGCAGCAAAAAGGAAGACGGAGTAGAACTTGAAGCTTTCTTT. Translated: CASSKKEDGVELEAFF.

The chain joins TRBV5-1 to TRBJ1-2; perhaps TRBD1 as D (6 bases). V dropped 4 bases and J dropped 4 bases, with 20 bases sitting between them. CDR1 and CDR2 (germline): SGHRS, YFSETQ. This CDR3 has 16 amino acids. CDR3 nucleotides: TGCGCCAGCAGCCGGGTGGTCGGGGGGCTGAGCTATGGCTACACCTTC. It translates to CASSRVVGGLSYGYTF. The full variable domain, its missing parts supplied by reference TRBV5-1 and TRBJ1-2, is KAGVTQTPRYLIKTRGQQVTLSCSPISGHRSVSWYQQTPGQGLQFLFEYFSETQRNKGNFPGRFSGRQFSNSRSEMNVSTLELGDSALYLCASSRVVGGLSYGYTFGSGTRLTVV.